A single sample gave rise to the 13 T cell receptor beta chains below, sequenced in a study of vaccination and CD4 T cells after COVID-19. These receptors' antigens are unknown. CD4+ T cells that had been cultured provided DNA sequenced with the Oncomine TCR Beta short-read assay. Using its own MiXCR run on the PCR reads, TCRdb lists one record per CDR3 protein. The sample records 10,000 or so distinct CDR3 sequences, 30% being singletons. Treatment reported: roughly 10-day PBMC culture with coronavirus spike peptide pools or control peptides (ViraFEST assay). The sample in question was CD4+ T cells from blood, cultured in vitro, obtained after SARS-CoV-2 vaccination. Source of these receptors: a human donor who had recovered from COVID-19.

The CDR3 DNA reads as TGTGCCAGCAGTGCCGGGGTCCGCAGTTCACCCCTCCACTTT. Residues: CASSAGVRSSPLHF. The chain carries TRBV6-1 and TRBJ1-6, with D hard to call. Trimming shortened V by 4 bases and J by 9 bases, and 13 bases separated the two germline ends. This CDR3 region has 14 residues. CDR1 MNHNS and CDR2 SASEGT come from the germline V gene.

The chain uses TRBV7-3 and TRBJ1-1; D might be TRBD1 (5 bases). The CDR3 covers 15 residues. Per germline, CDR1 SGHTA and CDR2 FQGTGA. V dropped 1 base and J dropped 7 bases, with 16 bases sitting between them. The CDR3 DNA is TGTGCCAGCAGCTTAAACGGGACCCCAAGGGGTGAAGCTTTCTTT. This codes for CASSLNGTPRGEAFF.

V usage is TRBV6-2 or TRBV6-3 and J usage is TRBJ1-5, with D possibly matching TRBD1 (5 bases). The CDR3 runs 13 residues. The V gene lost 5 bases and the J gene lost 7 bases, with 12 bases spanning the gap. Germline CDR1 is MNHEY and CDR2 is SVGEGT. CDR3 region: CASSDQGPQPQHF. CDR3 coding DNA: TGTGCCAGCAGTGACCAGGGACCGCAGCCCCAGCATTTT.

This clonotype was seen a handful of times. The junction shows a germline mismatch at one end, possibly a read error. This chain connects TRBV15 to TRBJ2-1, with 10 bases that match TRBD2. This CDR3 is 11 amino acids long. Germline V gives CDR1 LNHNV, CDR2 YYDKDF (reference sequence). The CDR3, as DNA: TGTGCCACCAGCAGAGGGACTAGCGGAATGTTC. Translation: CATSRGTSGMF.

The genes are TRBV20-1 and TRBJ1-1; the D is unclear. The germline V gene has CDR1 DFQATT and CDR2 SNEGSKA (reference sequence). V lost 4 bases to trimming and J lost 1 base, with 4 bases between them. The CDR3 length is 11 residues. For the CDR3, the DNA is TGCAGTGCTACCGGGAACACTGAAGCTTTCTTT. Translated, it gives CSATGNTEAFF.

J is TRBJ2-1 and V is TRBV5-6, with D unclear. CDR1 and CDR2 (germline): SGHDT, YYEEEE. Trimming took off 3 bases at V and 6 bases at J, with 10 bases between the two ends. CDR3 length: 13 residues. The CDR3 DNA follows: TGTGCCAGCAGCTCCCCCGAGTTCAATGAGCAGTTCTTC. Translation gives CASSSPEFNEQFF.

J is TRBJ2-1 and V is TRBV7-2, with D perhaps TRBD1 or TRBD2 (6 bases each). The ends were cut back, 1 base at V and 7 bases at J, with 8 bases in the middle. There are 13 residues in the CDR3. Germline V CDR1 and CDR2: SGHTA, FQGNSA. The CDR3, as DNA: TGTGCCAGCAGCTTAGTAGGGGGGAATGAGCAGTTCTTC. Residues: CASSLVGGNEQFF.

V and J are TRBV7-6 and TRBJ2-5, with D possibly called TRBD1 or TRBD2 (5 bases each). The CDR3 is 14 amino acids. Germline V gene lookup returns CDR1 SGHVS and CDR2 FNYEAQ. Trimming shortened V by 6 bases and J by 2 bases, and 13 bases separated the two germline ends. The CDR3 coding sequence is TGTGCCAGCAGAGTTTCCGGGGCGCAAGAGACCCAGTACTTC. It encodes CASRVSGAQETQYF.

This clonotype has a handful of counts. V gene TRBV28 combines with J gene TRBJ2-7; 8 positions match TRBD1. V lost 2 bases to trimming and J lost 7 bases; unmatched junction nucleotides: 13. The CDR3 sequence is 16 residues long. Per the germline V gene, CDR1 is MDHEN and CDR2 is SYDVKM. CDR3 nucleotides: TGTGCCAGCAGTTTACCAACCAGGGGGCAAGGGAGGGAGCAGTACTTC. Protein: CASSLPTRGQGREQYF.

This clonotype has only a few counts. This chain connects TRBV20-1 to TRBJ2-7; 8 positions agree with TRBD2. The CDR3 is 14 amino acids. CDR1 is DFQATT and CDR2 is SNEGSKA in the germline V gene (reference sequence). Trimming removed 6 bases from V and 3 bases from J; junction bases left unmatched: 10. The CDR3: CSAPRSGTFYEQYF. The CDR3 DNA reads as TGCAGTGCGCCCCGTAGCGGGACCTTCTACGAGCAGTACTTC.

This chain joins TRBV30 and TRBJ1-2; no clear D gene. V dropped 2 bases and J dropped 4 bases, with 5 bases sitting between them. The germline V gene has CDR1 GTSNPN and CDR2 SVGIG (reference sequence). This CDR3 contains 11 residues. This CDR3 is CAWSFIYGYTF. The CDR3 region has the DNA TGTGCCTGGAGTTTTATCTATGGCTACACCTTC.

By its share, this clonotype is large. The V gene is TRBV20-1, the J gene TRBJ1-5; perhaps TRBD1 as D (5 bases). Trimming cost V 3 bases and J 0 bases, with 9 bases left between them. The CDR3 has 14 amino acids. Germline CDR1 and CDR2: DFQATT and SNEGSKA (reference sequence). The CDR3 DNA is TGCAGTGCTAGTGGGGGTCTTAGCAATCAGCCCCAGCATTTT. Encoded protein: CSASGGLSNQPQHF.

This clonotype was observed a handful of times. This rearrangement joins TRBV20-1 to TRBJ2-3; tentative D call: TRBD2 (5 bases). The germline V gene has CDR1 DFQATT and CDR2 SNEGSKA (reference sequence). The germline V and J ends were trimmed by 6 bases and 7 bases, with 26 bases remaining between them. The CDR3 runs 16 residues. The CDR3 sequence: CSATKAAHPTYNTQYF. As DNA, the CDR3 is TGCAGTGCCACCAAAGCGGCACACCCTACATATAATACGCAGTATTTT.